This TCR beta chain was captured by sequencing in a study of tissue T cells after allogeneic stem cell transplantation. Broader study findings: In patients and mice, blood and spleen missed much of tissue repertoire.

Data came from immunoSEQ multiplex PCR; TCRdb stores just in-frame clones and leaves some out. This sample has approximately 50,000 clones, with 73% found just once. Worth noting for this clone: Its antigen remains unknown. The germline and genes are mouse ones.

The clonotype comes from a pool of C57BL/6 mice in good health. Sequencing was performed on sorted cells pooled from one or two spleens.

CDR3: CAWSLAAVSYNSPLYF. The CDR3 bases that were read are TGTGCCTGGAGTCTAGCGGCAGTTTCCTATAATTCGCCCCTCTAC. This rearrangement joins TRBV31 to TRBJ1-6; unclear D gene. Read data end 1 residue before the CDR3 end; the end is taken from the germline J gene. TRBJ1-6 is an open reading frame, and its role is uncertain. The CDR3 extends over 16 amino acids. Per germline, CDR1 GKSSPN and CDR2 SITVG. V lost 0 bases, J lost 0 bases, and 9 bases lay in between.